Listed below are T cell receptor beta chains from one sample, sequenced in a study of T cells after yellow fever vaccination. One entry per CDR3 protein, called by TCRdb with MiXCR from the 5' RACE reads. In the table there are approximately 550,000 distinct CDR3 sequences, 15% to 20% of which are singletons. Sequenced here: PBMCs, sampled 15 days after the yellow fever booster vaccination. Every receptor here comes from a man aged 25-45 years who received the YFV17D yellow fever vaccine. CDR3s include the opening cysteine and the closing phenylalanine or tryptophan. The D gene is left open where the match is weak. Clone size appears in some rows only: once, few, many, or a class for an expanded clone.

abundance: few; d_gene: NA; j_gene: TRBJ2-5; v_gene: TRBV23-1; CDR3nt: TGCGCCAGCAGCCCCGTAGCCAGTAAGGAAGAGACCCAGTACTTC; CDR3aa: CASSPVASKEETQYF
abundance: few; d_gene: TRBD2; j_gene: TRBJ2-2; v_gene: TRBV9; CDR3nt: TGTGCCAGCAGCGTTAGCGGGAGAGTAGTAACCGGGGAGCTGTTTTTT; CDR3aa: CASSVSGRVVTGELFF
abundance: NA; d_gene: NA; j_gene: TRBJ2-7; v_gene: TRBV12-3/TRBV12-4; CDR3nt: TGTGCCAGCCCCTCCAGTGCCGGTGTGTGGGTCTACGAGCAGTACTTC; CDR3aa: CASPSSAGVWVYEQYF
abundance: few; d_gene: TRBD2; j_gene: TRBJ2-1; v_gene: TRBV20-1; CDR3nt: TGCAGTGCTAGAGATCCCGGGACTAGCGGGAACAATGAGCAGTTCTTC; CDR3aa: CSARDPGTSGNNEQFF
abundance: NA; d_gene: NA; j_gene: TRBJ1-4; v_gene: TRBV20-1; CDR3nt: TGCAGTGCCGCCTGGACAGTTGGGGTGGAAAAACTGTTTTTT; CDR3aa: CSAAWTVGVEKLFF
abundance: NA; d_gene: TRBD2; j_gene: TRBJ2-1; v_gene: TRBV6-2/TRBV6-3; CDR3nt: TGTGCCAGCAGTTACTCGAGTAGGCTAGCGGGATACAATGAGCAGTTCTTC; CDR3aa: CASSYSSRLAGYNEQFF
abundance: few; d_gene: TRBD2; j_gene: TRBJ2-3; v_gene: TRBV29-1; CDR3nt: TGCAGCGTTGTCGGGAGGACCACAGATACGCAGTATTTT; CDR3aa: CSVVGRTTDTQYF
abundance: few; d_gene: NA; j_gene: TRBJ2-7; v_gene: TRBV12-3/TRBV12-4; CDR3nt: TGTGCCAGCAGTTTATTGACGAAAAATCAGTACGAGCAGTACTTC; CDR3aa: CASSLLTKNQYEQYF
abundance: once; d_gene: NA; j_gene: TRBJ2-2; v_gene: TRBV14; CDR3nt: TGTGCCAGCAGCCCCCAGAAACTGACCACCGGGGAGCTGTTTTTT; CDR3aa: CASSPQKLTTGELFF
abundance: few; d_gene: NA; j_gene: TRBJ2-5; v_gene: TRBV4-3; CDR3nt: TGCGCCAGCAGCCAAGATCGTACTATGGGGGAGACCCAGTACTTC; CDR3aa: CASSQDRTMGETQYF
abundance: NA; d_gene: NA; j_gene: TRBJ2-7; v_gene: TRBV10-3; CDR3nt: TGTGCCATCAGTGACCCCGGCTACGAGCAGTACTTC; CDR3aa: CAISDPGYEQYF
abundance: few; d_gene: NA; j_gene: TRBJ2-3; v_gene: TRBV30; CDR3nt: TGTGCCTGGGGGGGATACGGGAGTACCCCAGATACGCAGTATTTT; CDR3aa: CAWGGYGSTPDTQYF
abundance: NA; d_gene: NA; j_gene: TRBJ2-7; v_gene: TRBV14; CDR3nt: TGTGCCAGCGGAGGAAGTTCTTGGGAGCAGTACTTC; CDR3aa: CASGGSSWEQYF
abundance: NA; d_gene: NA; j_gene: TRBJ2-4; v_gene: TRBV10-1; CDR3nt: TGCGCCAGCAGCAGACAACGTTGGCCAAACATTCAGTACTTC; CDR3aa: CASSRQRWPNIQYF
abundance: NA; d_gene: NA; j_gene: TRBJ2-2; v_gene: TRBV5-1; CDR3nt: TGCGCCAGCAGCTTACCGGGACACCCGAACACCGGGGAGCTGTTTTTT; CDR3aa: CASSLPGHPNTGELFF
abundance: many; d_gene: NA; j_gene: TRBJ1-4; v_gene: TRBV7-9; CDR3nt: TGTGCCAGCAGCTTAGCGATAGCAACTAATGAAAAACTGTTTTTT; CDR3aa: CASSLAIATNEKLFF
abundance: many; d_gene: NA; j_gene: TRBJ2-3; v_gene: TRBV7-9; CDR3nt: TGTGCCAGCACCGCCTACACAGATACGCAGTATTTT; CDR3aa: CASTAYTDTQYF
abundance: few; d_gene: NA; j_gene: TRBJ1-6; v_gene: TRBV27; CDR3nt: TGTGCCAGCAGTTTATTTAGCTCCTATAATTCACCCCTCCACTTT; CDR3aa: CASSLFSSYNSPLHF
abundance: few; d_gene: TRBD2; j_gene: TRBJ2-3; v_gene: TRBV29-1; CDR3nt: TGCAGCGTTGCGGGGCTAGCGGAGCGAGTGACAGATACGCAGTATTTT; CDR3aa: CSVAGLAERVTDTQYF
abundance: NA; d_gene: TRBD2; j_gene: TRBJ2-5; v_gene: TRBV5-5; CDR3nt: TGTGCCAGCAGTTATGGAGGGCCGGGGGGGACCCAGTACTTC; CDR3aa: CASSYGGPGGTQYF
abundance: NA; d_gene: NA; j_gene: TRBJ2-6; v_gene: TRBV20-1; CDR3nt: TGCAGTGCTAGAGAGCGCTCTGGGGCCAACGTCCTGACTTTC; CDR3aa: CSARERSGANVLTF
abundance: NA; d_gene: TRBD2; j_gene: TRBJ2-1; v_gene: TRBV12-3/TRBV12-4; CDR3nt: TGTGCCAGCAGTCCGGTAGCGGGAGCAGGAGGGAATGAGCAGTTCTTC; CDR3aa: CASSPVAGAGGNEQFF
abundance: NA; d_gene: NA; j_gene: TRBJ2-7; v_gene: TRBV7-2; CDR3nt: TGTGCCAGCAGCCACGGGAGTGGAAGCGAGCAGTACTTC; CDR3aa: CASSHGSGSEQYF
abundance: NA; d_gene: NA; j_gene: TRBJ1-1; v_gene: TRBV9; CDR3nt: TGTGCCAGCAGAGGAAGGGACACTGAAGCTTTCTTT; CDR3aa: CASRGRDTEAFF
abundance: NA; d_gene: NA; j_gene: TRBJ1-2; v_gene: TRBV12-3/TRBV12-4; CDR3nt: TGTGCCAGCGCTCTCGGGGAAAAACACACCTTC; CDR3aa: CASALGEKHTF
abundance: NA; d_gene: TRBD2; j_gene: TRBJ2-7; v_gene: TRBV20-1; CDR3nt: TGCAGTGCTAGAAGTGTAGCGGGAGGGCCGGGGGGCTCCTACGAGCAGTACTTC; CDR3aa: CSARSVAGGPGGSYEQYF
abundance: NA; d_gene: TRBD2; j_gene: TRBJ2-7; v_gene: TRBV5-6; CDR3nt: TGTGCCAGCAGCTTAAGGGCAGGGACTAGAGACGCCCCCTACGAGCAGTACTTC; CDR3aa: CASSLRAGTRDAPYEQYF
abundance: NA; d_gene: NA; j_gene: TRBJ2-7; v_gene: TRBV5-1; CDR3nt: TGCGCCAGCAGCTTCTCCGGTGGTAGGTCCTACGAGCAGTACTTC; CDR3aa: CASSFSGGRSYEQYF
abundance: many; d_gene: NA; j_gene: TRBJ2-7; v_gene: TRBV5-1; CDR3nt: TGCGCCAGCAGCTCGGGAACGGACCGAGGCGAGCAGTACTTC; CDR3aa: CASSSGTDRGEQYF
abundance: NA; d_gene: NA; j_gene: TRBJ2-7; v_gene: TRBV29-1; CDR3nt: TGCAGTACCTCGACAGGAGACGAGCAGTACTTC; CDR3aa: CSTSTGDEQYF
abundance: few; d_gene: NA; j_gene: TRBJ2-3; v_gene: TRBV11-2; CDR3nt: TGTGCCAGCAGCTCCCAGATTTCGCGGGGAACAGATACGCAGTATTTT; CDR3aa: CASSSQISRGTDTQYF
abundance: NA; d_gene: TRBD2; j_gene: TRBJ2-5; v_gene: TRBV4-1; CDR3nt: TGCGCCAGCAGCCAGTCAGGGACTACCGATGAAGAGACCCAGTACTTC; CDR3aa: CASSQSGTTDEETQYF
abundance: NA; d_gene: TRBD2; j_gene: TRBJ2-7; v_gene: TRBV20-1; CDR3nt: TGCAGTGCTAGTGCGGCTAGCGGGGCAACCTACGAGCAGTACTTC; CDR3aa: CSASAASGATYEQYF
abundance: many; d_gene: NA; j_gene: TRBJ1-1; v_gene: TRBV20-1; CDR3nt: TGCAGTGCTCCCGGGCGGACGGTGGTGGAAGCTTTCTTT; CDR3aa: CSAPGRTVVEAFF
abundance: NA; d_gene: NA; j_gene: TRBJ1-2; v_gene: TRBV7-9; CDR3nt: TGTGCCAGCAGCGCAGTGATGGAGAAGGTTGGCTACACCTTC; CDR3aa: CASSAVMEKVGYTF
abundance: few; d_gene: NA; j_gene: TRBJ2-5; v_gene: TRBV20-1; CDR3nt: TGCAGTGCAAATGACAGGACAGAGACCCAGTACTTC; CDR3aa: CSANDRTETQYF
abundance: NA; d_gene: NA; j_gene: TRBJ2-2; v_gene: TRBV5-1; CDR3nt: TGCGCCAGCAGCCTCCCGGTGGGATCGAACACCGGGGAGCTGTTTTTT; CDR3aa: CASSLPVGSNTGELFF
abundance: NA; d_gene: NA; j_gene: TRBJ2-1; v_gene: TRBV3-1; CDR3nt: TGTGCCAGCAGCCCGGGACAAATAACGAACAATGAGCAGTTCTTC; CDR3aa: CASSPGQITNNEQFF
abundance: NA; d_gene: TRBD2; j_gene: TRBJ2-3; v_gene: TRBV10-3; CDR3nt: TGTGCCATCAGTGAGTCTGCCCTAGCGGGGGGTGGAGATACGCAGTATTTT; CDR3aa: CAISESALAGGGDTQYF
abundance: NA; d_gene: NA; j_gene: TRBJ2-7; v_gene: TRBV20-1; CDR3nt: TGCAGTGCTAGAAATGATAGGGCCAACGAGCAGTACTTC; CDR3aa: CSARNDRANEQYF
abundance: few; d_gene: TRBD1; j_gene: TRBJ1-4; v_gene: TRBV7-9; CDR3nt: TGTGCCAGCAGCTTCGGACAGGGAAGGAGGGAAAAACTGTTTTTT; CDR3aa: CASSFGQGRREKLFF
abundance: NA; d_gene: TRBD1; j_gene: TRBJ2-1; v_gene: TRBV7-6; CDR3nt: TGTGCCAGCAGCTTAGCGCTAGGACAGGGAGTAGATGAGCAGTTCTTC; CDR3aa: CASSLALGQGVDEQFF
abundance: few; d_gene: TRBD1; j_gene: TRBJ2-7; v_gene: TRBV20-1; CDR3nt: TGCAGTGCTAGAAAGGACAGGGACTACGAGCAGTACTTC; CDR3aa: CSARKDRDYEQYF
abundance: few; d_gene: NA; j_gene: TRBJ2-5; v_gene: TRBV24-1; CDR3nt: TGTGCCACCAGTGATCCGGGACCCTCAACCGGGGAGACCCAGTACTTC; CDR3aa: CATSDPGPSTGETQYF
abundance: NA; d_gene: TRBD1; j_gene: TRBJ1-1; v_gene: TRBV20-1; CDR3nt: TGCAGTGCTAGAGACAGGGGGGCCATGAACACTGAAGCTTTCTTT; CDR3aa: CSARDRGAMNTEAFF
abundance: few; d_gene: NA; j_gene: TRBJ2-3; v_gene: TRBV4-3; CDR3nt: TGCGCCAGCAGACAAATAGGGGGGCCAGATACGCAGTATTTT; CDR3aa: CASRQIGGPDTQYF
abundance: NA; d_gene: TRBD2; j_gene: TRBJ2-1; v_gene: TRBV18; CDR3nt: TGTGCCAGCTCACAAAACGACCCTAGCGGATTGCAGTTCTTC; CDR3aa: CASSQNDPSGLQFF
abundance: NA; d_gene: NA; j_gene: TRBJ2-4; v_gene: TRBV6-2/TRBV6-3; CDR3nt: TGTGCCAGCAGCCAAGGACTGACCTCACAGTACTTC; CDR3aa: CASSQGLTSQYF
abundance: few; d_gene: TRBD2; j_gene: TRBJ2-1; v_gene: TRBV7-7; CDR3nt: TGTGCTAGCAGCTCCGGGCCAGCGGGAGGAATGAATGAGCAGTTCTTC; CDR3aa: CASSSGPAGGMNEQFF
abundance: few; d_gene: NA; j_gene: TRBJ2-2; v_gene: TRBV10-1; CDR3nt: TGCGCCAGCAGTAAGGGGGCGAACACCGGGGAGCTGTTTTTT; CDR3aa: CASSKGANTGELFF
abundance: few; d_gene: TRBD1; j_gene: TRBJ1-1; v_gene: TRBV30; CDR3nt: TGTGCCTGGAGTGTACTGGGGACAGGGGATGAAGCTTTCTTT; CDR3aa: CAWSVLGTGDEAFF
abundance: few; d_gene: NA; j_gene: TRBJ2-1; v_gene: TRBV10-3; CDR3nt: TGTGCCATCAGTGCTCCAGCGGTGAGCTCCTACAATGAGCAGTTCTTC; CDR3aa: CAISAPAVSSYNEQFF
abundance: NA; d_gene: TRBD2; j_gene: TRBJ2-3; v_gene: TRBV20-1; CDR3nt: TGCAGTGCTCTCGGACTAGCGGGAGGAGATACGCAGTATTTT; CDR3aa: CSALGLAGGDTQYF
abundance: few; d_gene: NA; j_gene: TRBJ2-7; v_gene: TRBV29-1; CDR3nt: TGCAGCGTCCCCGGCACAGGGAATTCCTACGAGCAGTACTTC; CDR3aa: CSVPGTGNSYEQYF
abundance: few; d_gene: NA; j_gene: TRBJ1-1; v_gene: TRBV4-1; CDR3nt: TGCGCCAGCAGGGGGGCAGCGAACACTGAAGCTTTCTTT; CDR3aa: CASRGAANTEAFF
abundance: few; d_gene: NA; j_gene: TRBJ1-2; v_gene: TRBV6-5; CDR3nt: TGTGCCAGCAGTTATACCGGGTATGGCTACACCTTC; CDR3aa: CASSYTGYGYTF
abundance: few; d_gene: NA; j_gene: TRBJ2-3; v_gene: TRBV5-1; CDR3nt: TGCGCCAGCAGCAAAGGGTACGGGGCAGCAGATACGCAGTATTTT; CDR3aa: CASSKGYGAADTQYF
abundance: NA; d_gene: NA; j_gene: TRBJ2-7; v_gene: TRBV7-9; CDR3nt: TGTGCCAGCAGCAGTACCCTTCTTGGCTACGAGCAGTACTTC; CDR3aa: CASSSTLLGYEQYF
abundance: NA; d_gene: NA; j_gene: TRBJ2-7; v_gene: TRBV5-1; CDR3nt: TGCGCCAGCAGGGCCGGGGCAGGAGAATCCTACGAGCAGTACTTC; CDR3aa: CASRAGAGESYEQYF
abundance: NA; d_gene: NA; j_gene: TRBJ2-3; v_gene: TRBV12-3/TRBV12-4; CDR3nt: TGTGCCAGCAGAGCCCTAGTAAATACGCAGTATTTT; CDR3aa: CASRALVNTQYF